The source of this T cell receptor (beta chain) is a study of shared clonotypes between healthy human individuals. Unmatched junction bases numbered 7, after V lost 5 bases and J lost 1 base. The CDR3 extends over 15 amino acids. CDR1 MNHNY and CDR2 SVGAGI come from the germline V gene (reference sequence). Assay: immunoSEQ multiplex PCR; the TCRdb copy retains only in-frame clones and omits some. The table has 2 million to 2.5 million clones, around 96% seen once. CD8 cells regarded as naive lacked CD45RO, were positively chosen for CCR7, and omitted terminally differentiated effector memory CD45RA+ cells. Points on this clone: Its antigen is not known.

Overall study findings and caveats: In general, naive subsets displayed greater estimated richness than memory subsets did. It was the non-shared clonotypes that had lower generation probabilities than clonotypes shared by all four donors. A limitation of the genetic and exposure-history diversity represented arose from few donors.

V gene TRBV6-6 combines with J gene TRBJ1-1; 7 nucleotides line up with TRBD1. The source material was naive CD8+ T cells sorted from blood. This TCR was sampled from a young man in good health. Here the CDR3 DNA reads TGTGCCAGCAGTCCCCAGGGGGAAAAGAACACTGAAGCTTTCTTT. Amino acids: CASSPQGEKNTEAFF.